The 23 T cell receptor beta chains in this list originate from one sample, sequenced in a study of T cell responses to AZD1222 COVID-19 vaccine. Sequencing was performed with immunoSEQ multiplex PCR; in TCRdb, only in-frame clones are kept and a portion is missing. The sample has some 150,000 clones, 91% seen once. Specimen: peripheral blood, collected on day 0 of AZD1222 vaccination. These TCRs come from an adult in good health.

This clone has just one count. V gene TRBV7-2 combines with J gene TRBJ2-5; 7 bases agree with TRBD1. There are 14 residues in the CDR3. Per the germline V gene, CDR1 is SGHTA and CDR2 is FQGNSA. Germline trimming cut 5 bases from V and 5 bases from J; bases unmatched to any gene: 8. The CDR3 sequence is CASSRDSPRETQYF. The CDR3 coding sequence is TGTGCCAGCAGCCGGGACAGTCCCAGGGAGACCCAGTACTTC.

V gene TRBV4-1 combines with J gene TRBJ2-1, with TRBD2 matching over 9 bases. The germline V gene encodes CDR1 MGHRA and CDR2 YSYEKL. The ends lost 1 base at V and 0 bases at J; junction bases unmatched: 7. The CDR3 spans 18 residues. CDR3 nucleotides: TGCGCCAGCAGCCAAGGTTCTAGCGGGAAGGACTCCTACAATGAGCAGTTCTTC. Its translation: CASSQGSSGKDSYNEQFF.

This chain connects TRBV5-1 to TRBJ2-3; D call uncertain. Trimming pared 0 bases from V and 1 base from J, leaving 6 bases between. Germline V CDR1 and CDR2: SGHRS, YFSETQ. The CDR3 is 14 amino acids. CDR3 sequence reads: CASSLGSRTDTQYF. In DNA form, the CDR3 reads TGCGCCAGCAGCTTGGGGTCTCGCACAGATACGCAGTATTTT.

CDR3 nucleotide sequence: TGTGCCACCAGTGATCTGCGGGAGGCCCTTGGGACAGATACGCAGTATTTT. Translation: CATSDLREALGTDTQYF. The chain has TRBV24-1 and TRBJ2-3, with 8 bases matching TRBD2. CDR1 and CDR2 (germline): KGHDR, SFDVKD. CDR3 length equals 17 residues. Trimming cost V 3 bases and J 3 bases; bases outside gene matches: 10.

The chain combines TRBV6-2 or TRBV6-3 with TRBJ2-5; 10 nucleotides agree with TRBD2. The germline CDR1 and CDR2 sequences are MNHEY and SVGEGT. Trimming took 4 bases from V and 4 from J; bases not matched to a gene: 12. The CDR3 consists of 17 residues. This CDR3 is CASSWAPSGRGGETQYF. The CDR3 DNA reads TGTGCCAGCAGTTGGGCTCCTAGCGGGAGAGGCGGAGAGACCCAGTACTTC.

The gene calls are TRBV5-1 and TRBJ2-3, with 8 bases identical to TRBD1. The CDR3 spans 18 residues. Germline-derived CDR1 and CDR2 are SGHRS and YFSETQ. J lost 1 base, V lost 2 bases, and 12 bases had no gene match. The CDR3: CASSFRAPSGGGTDTQYF. In nucleotides, the CDR3 is TGCGCCAGCAGCTTCCGAGCCCCGTCAGGGGGCGGCACAGATACGCAGTATTTT.

This rearrangement joins TRBV12-3 or TRBV12-4 to TRBJ2-5; D uncertain. The CDR3 has 12 residues. The ends were cut back, 4 bases at V and 2 bases at J, with 5 bases in the middle. The CDR3 reads CASSSYQETQYF. The CDR3 nucleotides are TGTGCCAGCAGTTCCTATCAAGAGACCCAGTACTTC.

The gene calls are TRBV27 and TRBJ1-4, with no clear D. Germline CDR1 is MNHEY and CDR2 is SMNVEV (reference sequence). V was pared by 8 bases and J by 7 bases, with 8 bases between. This CDR3 has 11 residues. CDR3 in DNA: TGTGCCAGCGGGAGACCTGAAAAACTGTTTTTT. Translating gives CASGRPEKLFF.

The J gene is TRBJ2-1, the V gene TRBV7-3; no clear D. From germline, CDR1 is SGHTA and CDR2 FQGTGA. This CDR3 region has 13 residues. Trimming pared 2 bases from V and 6 bases from J, leaving 8 bases between. For the CDR3, the DNA is TGTGCCAGCAGCTTATTGGCTGGCAATGAGCAGTTCTTC. Translated, it gives CASSLLAGNEQFF.

The chain carries TRBV11-3 and TRBJ2-1; D is unresolved. Germline-derived CDR1 and CDR2 are SGHNT and YENEEA. CDR3 length: 13 amino acids. The V end was cut by 5 bases, the J end by 10 bases, with 15 bases between. The CDR3 DNA follows: TGTGCCAGCAGCCGAGCCTGGGCGGCGGAGCAGTTCTTC. Translating gives CASSRAWAAEQFF.

The rearrangement links TRBV28 to TRBJ2-7, with 7 positions matching TRBD2. Germline loops: CDR1 MDHEN, CDR2 SYDVKM. The V gene end was trimmed by 8 bases and the J gene end by 4 bases; junction bases not matched to a gene: 8. The CDR3 has 13 residues. The CDR3 sequence is CASRLGEGYEQYF. CDR3 in DNA: TGTGCCAGCCGACTAGGGGAGGGGTACGAGCAGTACTTC.

The chain has TRBV7-6 and TRBJ1-1; tentative D call: TRBD1 (5 bases). V was shortened by 5 bases and J by 6 bases, with 22 bases between the two germline ends. The CDR3 is 16 amino acids. Germline V CDR1 and CDR2: SGHVS, FNYEAQ. CDR3 protein: CASSPSRGGASAEAFF. The CDR3 DNA sequence: TGTGCCAGCAGCCCTTCGAGGGGAGGAGCCAGCGCTGAAGCTTTCTTT.

Note on this clone: Other DNA sequences in this sample translate to the same CDR3. The genes are TRBV19 and TRBJ2-1; unclear D gene. V was trimmed by 1 base and J by 4 bases, leaving 5 bases between them. The CDR3 is made up of 13 amino acids. CDR1 is LNHDA, CDR2 SQIVND, per germline (reference sequence). The CDR3 DNA is TGTGCCAGTAGTATAGGGTCGTACAATGAGCAGTTCTTC. Translating it yields CASSIGSYNEQFF.

This clone was observed a few times. The chain couples TRBV19 to TRBJ2-6; a weak D match, TRBD1 (6 bases). This CDR3 spans 15 amino acids. Trimming removed 4 bases from V and 3 bases from J, with 10 bases in between. In germline, CDR1 is LNHDA, CDR2 SQIVND (reference sequence). CDR3 in amino acids: CASSTNRDGANVLTF. The CDR3 DNA is TGTGCCAGTAGTACAAACAGGGATGGGGCCAACGTCCTGACTTTC. Looking up the rest from reference TRBV19 and TRBJ2-6 gives the full variable domain: DGGITQSPKYLFRKEGQNVTLSCEQNLNHDAMYWYRQDPGQGLRLIYYSQIVNDFQKGDIAEGYSVSREKKESFPLTVTSAQKNPTAFYLCASSTNRDGANVLTFGAGSRLTVL.

The chain has TRBV28 and TRBJ2-3, with TRBD1 matching over 9 bases. Trimming removed 6 bases from V and 4 bases from J; junction bases left unmatched: 5. Germline-derived CDR1 and CDR2 are MDHEN and SYDVKM. The CDR3 has 14 amino acids. CDR3 bases: TGTGCCAGCAGCCGAGGACAGGGGTCAGATACGCAGTATTTT. Its protein is CASSRGQGSDTQYF.

The J gene is TRBJ2-7, the V gene TRBV19, with 7 bases lining up with TRBD2. The junction had 4 bases not matched to a gene; V was cut back by 4 bases and J by 4 bases. The CDR3 length is 13 residues. The V gene's germline CDR1 is LNHDA and CDR2 SQIVND (reference sequence). CDR3 sequence reads: CASSRTSAYEQYF. The CDR3 nucleotides read TGTGCCAGTAGTAGAACTAGCGCATACGAGCAGTACTTC.

This chain uses TRBV6-6 with TRBJ1-2, with D hard to call. Germline CDR1 and CDR2: MNHNY and SVGAGI (reference sequence). V lost 0 bases and J 8 bases, leaving 19 bases between the germline ends. This CDR3 region has 16 residues. Written as DNA, the CDR3 is TGTGCCAGCAGTTACTCACTCGACTACCAACTCGGGGGCTACACCTTC. Translation: CASSYSLDYQLGGYTF.

The chain combines TRBV28 with TRBJ1-1; D remains ambiguous. The CDR3 has 13 amino acids. Trimming removed 6 bases at V and 2 bases at J, with 10 bases between. CDR1 and CDR2 from the germline V gene are MDHEN and SYDVKM. The CDR3 coding sequence is TGTGCCAGCAGACGGACGGACAACACTGAAGCTTTCTTT. Amino acids: CASRRTDNTEAFF.

J is TRBJ2-7 and V is TRBV9; the D gene could be TRBD1 or TRBD2 (5 bases each). Per germline, CDR1 SGDLS and CDR2 YYNGEE. V was clipped by 2 bases and J by 6 bases, with 21 bases between them. This CDR3 comprises 16 residues. For the CDR3, the DNA is TGTGCCAGCAGCGTTAACCCCAAGGGACGGATAGGCGAGCAGTACTTC. Translating gives CASSVNPKGRIGEQYF.

This chain joins TRBV13 and TRBJ1-5; 9 nucleotides line up with TRBD1. Germline V gives CDR1 PRHDT, CDR2 FYEKMQ (reference sequence). V was pared by 5 bases and J by 10 bases, with 12 bases of the junction left unmatched. The CDR3 totals 15 residues. CDR3 coding DNA: TGTGCCAGCAGCCTTCGGGGACAGGGAGGAGTCCCCCAGCATTTT. Amino acids: CASSLRGQGGVPQHF. The full variable domain, completed using reference TRBV13 and TRBJ1-5, is AAGVIQSPRHLIKEKRETATLKCYPIPRHDTVYWYQQGPGQDPQFLISFYEKMQSDKGSIPDRFSAQQFSDYHSELNMSSLELGDSALYFCASSLRGQGGVPQHFGDGTRLSIL.

V gene TRBV6-5 combines with J gene TRBJ2-7, with D unclear. CDR3 length: 11 amino acids. With 4 bases removed from V and 10 bases from J, the gap between germline ends came to 11 bases. Germline CDR1 MNHEY, CDR2 SVGAGI. The CDR3 spells CASSFGRQQYF. The CDR3 DNA reads TGTGCCAGCAGTTTCGGACGGCAACAGTACTTC.

In this sample, this clone turned up once. This chain uses TRBV27 with TRBJ2-3, with 8 bases fitting TRBD1. V shed 3 bases and J 2 bases; nucleotides not matched to a gene: 4. CDR1 is MNHEY and CDR2 is SMNVEV in the germline V gene (reference sequence). This CDR3 comprises 15 residues. The CDR3 sequence: CASSLDRAATDTQYF. CDR3 nucleotide sequence: TGTGCCAGCAGTTTGGACAGGGCGGCCACAGATACGCAGTATTTT.

This clone has only one observation. This sequence joins TRBV4-1 and TRBJ2-1; the match to TRBD2 covers 13 bases. The CDR3 runs 13 residues. Germline CDR1 is MGHRA and CDR2 is YSYEKL. Trimming cost V 7 bases and J 7 bases; bases outside gene matches: 1. The CDR3 nucleotides are TGCGCCAGCAAACTAGCGGGAGGGAATGAGCAGTTCTTC. Its translation: CASKLAGGNEQFF.